Shown below are 24 T cell receptor beta chains from a single sample sequenced in a study of tumor-infiltrating lymphocytes in oesophageal squamous cell carcinoma. TCRdb independently ran MiXCR on the PCR reads; one entry per CDR3 protein. The sample has just over 15,000 distinct CDR3 sequences, 50% seen once; the top ten hold around 17%. Sequences were obtained from esophageal tumor tissue. Receptors were obtained from a male donor with esophageal squamous cell carcinoma.

The chain links TRBV6-1 to TRBJ1-2; TRBD1 agrees at 9 bases. CDR1 is MNHNS, CDR2 SASEGT, per germline. The CDR3 runs to 13 residues. V shed 5 bases and J 9 bases; nucleotides not matched to a gene: 7. The CDR3 bases are TGTGCCAGCAGTTCCGACAGGGGGAGACGCTACACCTTC. It encodes CASSSDRGRRYTF.

This clonotype was observed many times. The chain uses TRBV5-6 and TRBJ2-3; D might be TRBD2 (6 bases). V gave up 0 bases and J gave up 4 bases, with 12 bases separating them. This CDR3 region has 15 residues. CDR1 and CDR2 from the germline V gene are SGHDT and YYEEEE. This CDR3 reads CASSLVGRPPDTQYF. The CDR3 nucleotides read TGTGCCAGCAGCTTGGTCGGGAGACCCCCAGATACGCAGTATTTT. Full variable domain (outside the CDR3, taken from reference TRBV5-6 and TRBJ2-3): DAGVTQSPTHLIKTRGQQVTLRCSPKSGHDTVSWYQQALGQGPQFIFQYYEEEERQRGNFPDRFSGHQFPNYSSELNVNALLLGDSALYLCASSLVGRPPDTQYFGPGTRLTVL.

This clonotype came up many times. The chain links TRBV18 to TRBJ1-1; 7 bases are shared with TRBD1. Per germline, CDR1 KGHSH and CDR2 LQKENI. The trim removed 3 bases at V and 4 bases at J, leaving 8 bases unmatched. This CDR3 is 15 amino acids long. The CDR3 DNA reads TGTGCCAGCTCACCGGACAGGCTCGGAGGCACTGAAGCTTTCTTT. Residues: CASSPDRLGGTEAFF.

This sequence joins TRBV7-4 and TRBJ2-1; D uncertain. Trimming took off 3 bases at V and 0 bases at J, with 12 bases between the two ends. The length of the CDR3 is 16 residues. Germline loops: CDR1 SGHVT, CDR2 SQSDAQ. This CDR3 is CASSFIGVSSYNEQFF. The DNA of the CDR3 is TGTGCCAGCAGCTTTATCGGCGTCAGCTCCTACAATGAGCAGTTCTTC. The full variable domain, with the rest looked up from reference TRBV7-4 and TRBJ2-1, is GAGVSQSPRYKVAKRGRDVALRCDSISGHVTLYWYRQTLGQGSEVLTYSQSDAQRDKSGRPSGRFSAERPERSVSTLKIQRTEQGDSAVYLCASSFIGVSSYNEQFFGPGTRLTVL.

The gene calls are TRBV7-8 and TRBJ2-3; D is unresolved. The J call is uncertain, as TRBJ2-7 better fits the DNA end. Germline loops: CDR1 SGHVS, CDR2 FQNEAQ. The CDR3 runs 13 residues. Here the CDR3 reads CASSLTITDTQYF. CDR3 bases: TGTGCCAGCAGCTTAACAATCACAGATACGCAGTACTTC.

Of note for this clonotype: Likely a read error: the CDR3 ends without its conserved phenylalanine or tryptophan. The DNA is omitted, as the CDR3 cannot be located on it reliably, and the CDR3 follows TCRdb's listing. The genes are TRBV7-8 and TRBJ1-4; TRBD1 is the table's D call, not checked against the DNA. The CDR3 has 8 amino acids, counting both end residues. The germline V gene encodes CDR1 SGHVS and CDR2 FQNEAQ. CDR3 in amino acids: CASSLARG.

This chain joins TRBV20-1 and TRBJ2-1; perhaps TRBD2 as D (5 bases). V gave up 3 bases and J gave up 0 bases, with 15 bases separating them. CDR1 and CDR2 from the germline V gene are DFQATT and SNEGSKA (reference sequence). The CDR3 contains 16 residues. This CDR3 reads CSASLSSGFSYNEQFF. In nucleotides, the CDR3 is TGCAGTGCTAGCTTATCGAGCGGTTTCTCCTACAATGAGCAGTTCTTC.

A word on this clonotype: In this CDR3 the conserved last residue, phenylalanine or tryptophan, is missing, so a read error is likely. The limits of the CDR3 on the DNA are not certain, so only TCRdb's listed CDR3 is given. The J gene is TRBJ2-3, the V gene TRBV6-6; the table gives TRBD1 as D, unverified against the DNA. The CDR3 is made up of 17 amino acids, end residues included. Germline assignment: CDR1 MNHNY and CDR2 SVGAGI (reference sequence). The CDR3 sequence: CASSSGTGEYNEQFFGP.

The chain has TRBV7-2 and TRBJ2-1, with 7 bases lining up with TRBD1. Germline V CDR1 and CDR2: SGHTA, FQGNSA. J was trimmed by 1 base and V by 2 bases; bases with no gene match: 5. CDR3 size: 16 residues. For the CDR3, the DNA is TGTGCCAGCAGCTTAATTGGGACAGCATCCTACAATGAGCAGTTCTTC. Translating it yields CASSLIGTASYNEQFF.

The chain recombines TRBV7-8 with TRBJ2-1; D remains ambiguous. Germline CDR1 is SGHVS and CDR2 is FQNEAQ. V was trimmed by 5 bases and J by 10 bases, leaving 18 bases between them. The CDR3 length is 14 residues. The CDR3, as DNA: TGTGCCAGCAGCCCCGGGCTGGATGGCTACGAGCAGTTCTTC. It is translated as CASSPGLDGYEQFF.

This clonotype appeared a few times. V and J are TRBV2 and TRBJ2-7; 10 bases align to TRBD2. The J call may be in error: the DNA end matches TRBJ2-1 better. The CDR3 covers 16 residues. Germline lookup yields CDR1 SNHLY and CDR2 FYNNEI. For the CDR3, the DNA is TGTGCCAGCAGTGACCCACTAGCGGGAAGGTACAATGAGCAGTTCTTC. This codes for CASSDPLAGRYNEQFF.

For this clonotype: The CDR3 does not end in the conserved phenylalanine or tryptophan, so this is likely a read error. Because the CDR3's place on the DNA is in doubt, the DNA is left out and the CDR3 is given as listed by TCRdb. The rearrangement joins TRBV7-8 to TRBJ2-6; no check of the table's D call, TRBD1, against the DNA was made. The CDR3 length equals 15 residues, ends included. CDR1 SGHVS and CDR2 FQNEAQ come from the germline V gene. CDR3 residues: CASSFSGGETQYFGA.

The rearrangement joins TRBV7-3 to TRBJ2-1, with D unclear. Between the trimmed V and J ends, which lost 5 bases and 0 bases, there was a span of 11 bases. The V gene's germline CDR1 is SGHTA and CDR2 FQGTGA. The length of the CDR3 is 15 residues. This CDR3 is CASSPVLSSYNEQFF. The CDR3 nucleotides read TGTGCCAGCAGCCCCGTCCTGAGCTCCTACAATGAGCAGTTCTTC.

In this sample, this clonotype turned up many times. The limits of the CDR3 on the DNA are not certain, so only TCRdb's listed CDR3 is given. J is TRBJ2-6 and V is TRBV10-1; the tabulated D call, TRBD1, remains unverified against the DNA. In germline, CDR1 is WNHNN, CDR2 SYGVQD (reference sequence). The CDR3 has 16 residues if both end residues are counted. The chain's CDR3 is CAGTLDRGTGWLHLRF.

The rearrangement uses TRBV7-2 and TRBJ2-1; the D gene could be TRBD1 or TRBD2 (6 bases each). Judging by the DNA end, TRBJ2-7 fits better; the J call may be wrong. Germline loops: CDR1 SGHTA, CDR2 FQGNSA. The CDR3 totals 14 residues. As DNA, the CDR3 is TGTGCCAGCAGCTTAAAGGGGGGACACTACGAGCAGTACTTC. Its translation is CASSLKGGHYEQYF.

V is TRBV7-3 and J is TRBJ2-1; TRBD2 matches 15 bases. The V gene's germline CDR1 is SGHTA and CDR2 FQGTGA. The CDR3 covers 19 residues. The V gene end was trimmed by 0 bases and the J gene end by 0 bases; junction bases not matched to a gene: 3. DNA of the CDR3: TGTGCCAGCAGCTTAACCGGGACTAGCGGGAGGTACTCCTACAATGAGCAGTTCTTC. Translated: CASSLTGTSGRYSYNEQFF. Combining the CDR3 with reference TRBV7-3 and TRBJ2-1 gives the whole variable domain GAGVSQTPSNKVTEKGKYVELRCDPISGHTALYWYRQSLGQGPEFLIYFQGTGAADDSGLPNDRFFAVRPEGSVSTLKIQRTERGDSAVYLCASSLTGTSGRYSYNEQFFGPGTRLTVL.

J is TRBJ2-3 and V is TRBV11-2, with 8 bases identical to TRBD2. The trim removed 5 bases at V and 3 bases at J, leaving 4 bases unmatched. The CDR3 contains 14 residues. From germline, CDR1 is SGHAT and CDR2 FQNNGV. The CDR3 DNA follows: TGTGCCAGCAGCACGGGGGGGTGGACAGATACGCAGTATTTT. Its protein is CASSTGGWTDTQYF.

This chain joins TRBV6-6 and TRBJ2-5; D ambiguous. The closer fit of TRBJ2-7 to the DNA end suggests the J call may be wrong. The CDR3 covers 15 residues. Per germline, CDR1 MNHNY and CDR2 SVGAGI (reference sequence). CDR3 sequence (DNA): TGTGCCAGCAGTTACCAGGCAGAGAATAACTACGAGCAGTACTTC. It codes for CASSYQAENNYEQYF.

This clonotype appeared many times. The chain recombines TRBV11-2 with TRBJ2-1; 7 nucleotides agree with TRBD2. The germline CDR1 and CDR2 sequences are SGHAT and FQNNGV. This CDR3 has 16 residues. V shed 1 base, J shed 1 base, and the junction held 4 bases outside the gene matches. CDR3 DNA: TGTGCCAGCAGCTTAGTTGCGGGAGTTTCCTACAATGAGCAGTTCTTC. Translation: CASSLVAGVSYNEQFF.

This clonotype was seen many times. V is TRBV12-3 or TRBV12-4 and J is TRBJ2-1; TRBD2 is a possible D gene (6 bases). The CDR3 runs 14 residues. V was clipped by 4 bases and J by 4 bases, with 11 bases between them. This CDR3 reads CASSWASVYNEQFF. CDR3 in DNA: TGTGCCAGCAGTTGGGCTAGCGTGTACAATGAGCAGTTCTTC.

The CDR3 region has the DNA TGTGCCAGCTCTCGGGACAGGGGGACCTACGAGCAGTACTTC. This translates into CASSRDRGTYEQYF. The V and J genes are TRBV6-1 and TRBJ2-4; the match to TRBD1 covers 11 bases. With the DNA end fitting TRBJ2-7 better, the J assignment may be wrong. The germline V gene encodes CDR1 MNHNS and CDR2 SASEGT. This CDR3 spans 14 amino acids.

This clonotype was counted many times. The chain recombines TRBV18 with TRBJ1-1; D remains unclear. Germline CDR1 KGHSH, CDR2 LQKENI. CDR3 size: 16 residues. Trimming removed 4 bases from V and 0 bases from J, with 15 bases in between. The CDR3, as DNA: TGTGCCAGCTCACTCAGCAGCACAGTCATGAACACTGAAGCTTTCTTT. Protein: CASSLSSTVMNTEAFF.

This clonotype counts as large (0.1 to 1%). V and J are TRBV7-9 and TRBJ2-5; 7 bases are a match to TRBD1. The germline CDR1 and CDR2 sequences are SEHNR and FQNEAQ (reference sequence). V dropped 1 base and J dropped 14; count of bases not matched to a gene: 13. The CDR3 sequence is 14 residues long. The CDR3 reads CASSLGVGGQTPYF. The CDR3 DNA is TGTGCCAGCAGCTTAGGTGTAGGGGGACAGACCCCTTACTTC.

Details on this clonotype: A clone one base away is much larger, so this may be a read error. The rearrangement joins TRBV4-3 to TRBJ2-3; weak D call: TRBD2 (7 bases). The J call is in doubt because the DNA end fits TRBJ2-1 better. Germline assignment: CDR1 LGHNA and CDR2 YSLEER. This CDR3 region has 16 residues. The CDR3 reads CASSQDLASGGYEQFF. As DNA, the CDR3 is TGCGCCAGCAGCCAAGATTTGGCTTCGGGGGGCTACGAGCAGTTCTTC.